A selection of T cell receptor beta chains follows, all from one sample in a study of CD8+CD57+ T cells in acquired aplastic anemia. From the reads, TCRdb called clonotypes with MiXCR, one entry per CDR3 protein. The sample shows roughly 180,000 distinct CDR3 sequences, under 55% of them seen only once. Sequencing used sorted CD4+, CD8+, or CD8+CD57+ T cells (not recorded which) from PBMCs. These receptors all come from a human donor in good health. CDR3s include the opening cysteine and the closing phenylalanine or tryptophan. A D gene is named only where the DNA matches it firmly. Clone size is not always given. Where it is, it says once, few, many or a class for expanded clones.

clone size	V gene	D gene	CDR3 length	J gene	CDR3 DNA	CDR3 protein
many	TRBV2	TRBD2	14	TRBJ2-7	TGTGCCAGCGCCAGGGCTAGCGGGAGCTACGAGCAGTACTTC	CASARASGSYEQYF
few	TRBV10-3	TRBD1	14	TRBJ1-2	TGTGCCATCAGTGAGTCAGGGACAGGGTTTGGCTACACCTTC	CAISESGTGFGYTF
once	TRBV6-1	-	15	TRBJ1-6	TGTGCCAGCAGCCAAACGAGCTCCTATAATTCACCCCTCCACTTT	CASSQTSSYNSPLHF
-	TRBV14	-	15	TRBJ1-2	TGTGCCAGCAGCCAATTTGGGTTAGCTAACTATGGCTACACCTTC	CASSQFGLANYGYTF
many	TRBV14	TRBD2	15	TRBJ2-5	TGTGCCAGCAGCCAAGTGGCGGGAGGCCAAGAGACCCAGTACTTC	CASSQVAGGQETQYF
-	TRBV19	-	15	TRBJ2-5	TGTGCCAGTAGTATGATCGGGTACAGTCAAGAGACCCAGTACTTC	CASSMIGYSQETQYF
-	TRBV7-6	-	15	TRBJ1-2	TGTGCCAGCAGCGGAACAATACTCGGGCAGGATGGCTACACCTTC	CASSGTILGQDGYTF
many	TRBV7-8	TRBD1	17	TRBJ1-6	TGTGCCAGCAGCGCCCGGGACAGCACCTTTTATAATTCACCCCTCCACTTT	CASSARDSTFYNSPLHF
few	TRBV5-1	-	15	TRBJ2-1	TGCGCCAGCAGCTTGGGCGTCAGGGGGGGCGGTGAGCAGTTCTTC	CASSLGVRGGGEQFF
-	TRBV11-2	TRBD2	18	TRBJ2-3	TGTGCCAGCAGCTTAGGGGTTAGCGGGGGGGCCGGGATAGATACGCAGTATTTT	CASSLGVSGGAGIDTQYF
-	TRBV6-1	-	16	TRBJ2-7	TGTGCCAGCAGTGAAGGGTTGGGTGTAGGCGCCTACGAGCAGTACTTC	CASSEGLGVGAYEQYF
few	TRBV7-7	-	13	TRBJ2-3	TGTGCTAGCAGCCCACTCACCCCAGATACGCAGTATTTT	CASSPLTPDTQYF
-	TRBV5-5	-	15	TRBJ2-7	TGTGCCAGCAGCTTGGGCCCGGGGTACATCTACGAGCAGTACTTC	CASSLGPGYIYEQYF
few	TRBV20-1	-	16	TRBJ1-1	TGCAGTGCTAGAGGGGGGGCAGGGAGGTTATTTACATGGGCTTTCTTT	CSARGGAGRLFTWAFF
few	TRBV19	-	15	TRBJ1-2	TGTGCCAGCTCACCGGGGCCCTTCCATGGCTATGGCTACACCTTC	CASSPGPFHGYGYTF
once	TRBV19	-	16	TRBJ2-1	TGTGCCAGTAGTATTGACGGGACCATCTCCTACAATGAGCAGTTCTTC	CASSIDGTISYNEQFF
-	TRBV19	TRBD1	15	TRBJ1-6	TGTGCCAGTAGTGGGCGGGACAGACCGAATTCACCCCTCCACTTT	CASSGRDRPNSPLHF
few	TRBV10-3	-	15	TRBJ1-2	TGTGCCATCAGTGTCGAGATGGGGGCTGGGTATGGCTACACCTTC	CAISVEMGAGYGYTF
many	TRBV7-2	-	15	TRBJ1-5	TGTGCCAGCAGCTCCCTTTTGGGGGGAAATCAGCCCCAGCATTTT	CASSSLLGGNQPQHF
many	TRBV20-1	-	15	TRBJ2-7	TGCAGTGCCCGGGACAGCCTGGGGACTTCCTACGAGCAGTACTTC	CSARDSLGTSYEQYF
-	TRBV6-1	-	12	TRBJ2-7	TGTGCCAGTCAGAATGTCGAGGGACAGCAGTACTTC	CASQNVEGQQYF
-	TRBV7-6	-	15	TRBJ1-3	TGTGCCAGCAGTACCGGACGGGCGGGTGGAAACACCATATATTTT	CASSTGRAGGNTIYF
many	TRBV4-1	TRBD1	15	TRBJ1-6	TGCGCCAGCAGCCAAGGACAGGGCGGAAATTCACCCCTCCACTTT	CASSQGQGGNSPLHF
-	TRBV12-3/TRBV12-4	-	15	TRBJ2-3	TGTGCCAGCAGTTTAGGGGACACTAGCACAGATACGCAGTATTTT	CASSLGDTSTDTQYF
-	TRBV24-1	-	14	TRBJ2-2	TGTGCCACCTCCGGTAGCCCAAACACCGGGGAGCTGTTTTTT	CATSGSPNTGELFF
many	TRBV7-8	TRBD1	15	TRBJ2-7	TGTGCCAGCAGCAAAAGGACAGGGAATACCTACGAGCAGTACTTC	CASSKRTGNTYEQYF
-	TRBV10-3	TRBD1	14	TRBJ2-2	TGTGCCATCGGGACAGGGTCAGGGACCGGGGAGCTGTTTTTT	CAIGTGSGTGELFF
-	TRBV5-6	-	16	TRBJ1-4	TGTGCCAGCAGCCCCCTAGGTACAAGGGCCAGTGAAAAACTGTTTTTT	CASSPLGTRASEKLFF
few	TRBV2	-	15	TRBJ1-6	TGTGCCAGCAGGGGGGCCGAGGGGAGGGTTTCACCCCTCCACTTT	CASRGAEGRVSPLHF
-	TRBV11-1	-	14	TRBJ1-1	TGTGCCAGCAGTTTACCTGGGGTGAACACTGAAGCTTTCTTT	CASSLPGVNTEAFF
many	TRBV7-3	-	13	TRBJ1-1	TGTGCCAGCAGCTCAACTCCACGGACTGAAGCTTTCTTT	CASSSTPRTEAFF
-	TRBV7-9	-	13	TRBJ2-2	TGTGCCAGCAGCCTCCGGTATACCGGGGAGCTGTTTTTT	CASSLRYTGELFF
few	TRBV7-2	-	13	TRBJ2-5	TGTGCCAGCAGCTTAGACTATCAAGAGACCCAGTACTTC	CASSLDYQETQYF
many	TRBV6-5	-	13	TRBJ2-7	TGTGCCAGCAGTTTGTACTCCAGCTACGAGCAGTACTTC	CASSLYSSYEQYF
-	TRBV19	-	15	TRBJ1-6	TGTGCCAGTAGTACCGACAGCTACCCACGGTCACCCCTCCACTTT	CASSTDSYPRSPLHF
many	TRBV7-2	TRBD2	15	TRBJ2-7	TGTGCCAGCAGCCGTGCGGGGGGCCACTCCTACGAGCAGTACTTC	CASSRAGGHSYEQYF
once	TRBV7-7	-	15	TRBJ2-1	TGTGCCAGCAGCTTAGACGGGGTTTCCTACAATGAGCAGTTCTTC	CASSLDGVSYNEQFF
-	TRBV18	-	14	TRBJ2-6	TGTGCCAGCTCACGCGACTCTGGGGCCAACGTCCTGACTTTC	CASSRDSGANVLTF
-	TRBV20-1	TRBD1	15	TRBJ1-2	TGCAGTGCTAGGCCTCCGGGACAGGGGAGAACCGGCTACACCTTC	CSARPPGQGRTGYTF
-	TRBV20-1	-	13	TRBJ2-1	TGCAGTACCACGACTAGCTCCTACAATGAGCAGTTCTTC	CSTTTSSYNEQFF
-	TRBV28	-	13	TRBJ1-2	TGTGCCAGCAGTTTGAGGGATTACTATGGCTACACCTTC	CASSLRDYYGYTF
many	TRBV6-1	TRBD1	11	TRBJ2-3	TGTGCTACCACAGGGGCGGATACGCAGTATTTT	CATTGADTQYF
many	TRBV6-5	-	12	TRBJ2-6	TGTGCCAGCACGGCTGGGGCCAACGTCCTGACTTTC	CASTAGANVLTF
many	TRBV7-9	TRBD2	17	TRBJ2-3	TGTGCCAGCAGCTTCCAACGGGGACTAGCGGGAACAGATACGCAGTATTTT	CASSFQRGLAGTDTQYF
-	TRBV12-5	TRBD1	17	TRBJ2-1	TGTGCTAGTGGTTTTAGCCGAGGGACAGGGGGACCCAATGAGCAGTTCTTC	CASGFSRGTGGPNEQFF
many	TRBV7-9	-	16	TRBJ2-2	TGTGCCAGCAGCCTAACTGGAGGGGACAACACCGGGGAGCTGTTTTTT	CASSLTGGDNTGELFF
-	TRBV19	-	13	TRBJ1-6	TGTGCCAGTAAACAACAGGGTAATTCACCCCTCCACTTT	CASKQQGNSPLHF
few	TRBV11-2	TRBD2	15	TRBJ2-3	TGTGCCAGCAGCTCCCATGGCGGGGGTGGAGATACGCAGTATTTT	CASSSHGGGGDTQYF
many	TRBV24-1	TRBD1	15	TRBJ2-5	TGTGCCACCAGTGATCCCGGGACAGGTAAAGAGACCCAGTACTTC	CATSDPGTGKETQYF
-	TRBV20-1	TRBD1	17	TRBJ1-2	TGCAGTGCTGGTACCGGCCAGACGACAGGGAGTTACTATGGCTACACCTTC	CSAGTGQTTGSYYGYTF
-	TRBV20-1	-	13	TRBJ2-1	TGCAGTGCTAGCGAAAACAGGGACAATGAGCAGTTCTTC	CSASENRDNEQFF